The clone carrying this T cell receptor beta chain was counted ten times or more. Its antigen is still unknown. The sample is drawn from a study of T-cell reconstitution after alpha-beta-depleted transplantation in children. The V end lost 3 bases, the J end lost 4 bases, and 9 bases lay between the germline ends. CDR1 and CDR2 (germline): KGHSH, LQKENI. This CDR3 contains 13 residues. The library targeted TCRbeta and was prepared with unique molecular identifiers. TCRdb re-called the PCR reads through MiXCR, storing one row per CDR3 protein. The sample has a few hundred thousand distinct CDR3 sequences; under 13% are singletons. Overall study findings and caveats: As was reported, about two months after transplant, alpha-beta T cells came from several hundred expanded graft clones. Surviving recipient T cells and thymic progenitors underlay high day-60 TCRbeta diversity in some patients. One year after transplant, T-cell counts and diversity came mostly from newly produced T cells.

Source: PBMCs, taken before TCRalphabeta/CD19-depleted stem cell transplant. This sequence originates from a child in the first two years of life with acute myeloid leukemia, due to receive a stem cell transplant. The chain employs TRBV18 and TRBJ1-1; weak D call: TRBD1 (5 bases). As DNA, the CDR3 is TGTGCCAGCTCACCTGAGGGGAGCACTGAAGCTTTCTTT. Protein sequence: CASSPEGSTEAFF.